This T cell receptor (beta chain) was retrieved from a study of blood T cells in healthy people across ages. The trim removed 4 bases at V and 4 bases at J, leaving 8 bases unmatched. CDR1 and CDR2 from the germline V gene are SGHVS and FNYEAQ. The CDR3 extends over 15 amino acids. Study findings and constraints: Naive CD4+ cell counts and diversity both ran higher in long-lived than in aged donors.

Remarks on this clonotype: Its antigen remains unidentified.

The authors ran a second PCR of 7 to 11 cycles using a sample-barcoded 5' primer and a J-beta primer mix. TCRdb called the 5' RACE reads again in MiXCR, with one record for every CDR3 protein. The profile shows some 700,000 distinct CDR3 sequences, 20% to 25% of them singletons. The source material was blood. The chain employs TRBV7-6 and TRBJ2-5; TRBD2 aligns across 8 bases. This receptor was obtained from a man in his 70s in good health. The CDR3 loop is CASSSGGLAGETQYF. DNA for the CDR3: TGTGCCAGCAGCTCCGGAGGTCTAGCGGGAGAGACCCAGTACTTC.